This T cell receptor (beta chain) emerged from a study of shared clonotypes between healthy human individuals. Across the study: Each donor had three CD4 naive, three CD4 memory, two CD8 naive and one CD8 memory plate.

The CDR3 extends over 14 amino acids. V gave up 5 bases and J gave up 1 base, with 8 bases separating them. Germline-derived CDR1 and CDR2 are SGHTA and FQGNSA. Replicate PCRs for sorted subsets used approximately 220 ng DNA; this equaled 25,000 to 35,000 T cell genomes. The table came from immunoSEQ multiplex PCR; TCRdb's copy has only in-frame clones and leaves some out. The sample contains roughly 1,000,000 clones, approximately 80% of which appear only once. Of note for this clone: Its matching antigen is unknown.

Study conclusions and caveats: Generation of non-shared clonotypes was less probable than generation of clonotypes shared by all four donors.

The sequenced sample consisted of memory CD4+ T cells from PBMCs. Described subset: CD45RA-negative fraction. The sequence derives from a man aged 18 to 29 in good health. Some clones in this sample may be carry-over from other donors' samples. The chain is built from TRBV7-2 and TRBJ2-2, with unresolved D. This CDR3 is CASSPALNTGELFF. The CDR3 DNA sequence: TGTGCCAGCAGCCCCGCACTGAACACCGGGGAGCTGTTTTTT.